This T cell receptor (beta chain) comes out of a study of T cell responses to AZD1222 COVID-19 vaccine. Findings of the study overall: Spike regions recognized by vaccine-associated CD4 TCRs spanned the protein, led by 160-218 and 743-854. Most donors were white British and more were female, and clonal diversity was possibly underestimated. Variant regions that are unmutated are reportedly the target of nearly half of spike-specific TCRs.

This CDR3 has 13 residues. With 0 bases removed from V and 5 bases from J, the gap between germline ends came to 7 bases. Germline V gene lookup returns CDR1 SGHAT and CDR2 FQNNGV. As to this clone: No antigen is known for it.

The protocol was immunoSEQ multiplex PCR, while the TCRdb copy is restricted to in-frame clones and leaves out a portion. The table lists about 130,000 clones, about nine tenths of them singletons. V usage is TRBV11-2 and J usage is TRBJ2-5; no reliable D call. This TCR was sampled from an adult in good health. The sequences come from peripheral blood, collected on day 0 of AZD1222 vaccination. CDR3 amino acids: CASSLDPKETQYF. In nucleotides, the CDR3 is TGTGCCAGCAGCTTAGATCCCAAGGAGACCCAGTACTTC.